This paragraph reports one T cell receptor (beta chain). Its antigen is unidentified. This entry is derived from a study of beta chain features in type 1 diabetes. General observations from the study: Any HLA type influence on TCRB rearrangement was left unresolved here. When Type 1 diabetes patients were examined, their TCRB CDR3s proved moderately but significantly shorter in all four CD4+ subsets.

CDR1 is SGHTA and CDR2 is FQGNSA in the germline V gene. V lost 2 bases and J 7 bases, leaving 5 bases between the germline ends. This CDR3 has 11 amino acids. Sorted CD4+ subsets: naive, central memory, regulatory, stem cell-like memory (CD45RO/CCR7/CD25/CD127/CD95/CD27 panel). Expressed TCRB transcripts were sequenced after all isolated RNA was converted to cDNA. TCRdb keeps only in-frame clones here, not all; method: immunoSEQ multiplex PCR. The sample carries 130,000 or so clones, 16% recorded once. This receptor was obtained from a man aged 25 to 40 with type 1 diabetes. The sample taken for sequencing was central memory CD4+ T cells from blood. This chain connects TRBV7-2 to TRBJ2-5; no firm D call. The CDR3 DNA sequence: TGTGCCAGCAGCTTAAGGGCGACCCAGTACTTC. Protein: CASSLRATQYF.